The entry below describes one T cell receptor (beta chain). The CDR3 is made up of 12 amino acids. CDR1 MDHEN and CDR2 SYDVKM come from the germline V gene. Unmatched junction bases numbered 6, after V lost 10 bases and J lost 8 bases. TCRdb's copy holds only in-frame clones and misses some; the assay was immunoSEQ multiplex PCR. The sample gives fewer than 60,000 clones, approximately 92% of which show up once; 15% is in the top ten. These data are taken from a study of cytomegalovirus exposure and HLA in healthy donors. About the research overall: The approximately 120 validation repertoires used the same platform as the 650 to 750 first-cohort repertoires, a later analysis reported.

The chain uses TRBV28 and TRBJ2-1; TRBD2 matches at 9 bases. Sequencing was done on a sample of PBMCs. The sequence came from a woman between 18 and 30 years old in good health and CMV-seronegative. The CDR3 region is CAIRLAADEQFF. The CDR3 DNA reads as TGTGCCATCAGACTAGCGGCGGATGAGCAGTTCTTC.